This TCR beta chain was captured in a study of low-dose radiotherapy and immunotherapy resistance in tumors. Study-level background: Members of Cohort 2 were treated with 1 Gy per fraction every two weeks; their total was 13 Gy over 26 weeks.

Trimming stripped 2 bases from V and 0 bases from J, with 11 bases between. Germline values: CDR1 LNHDA, CDR2 SQIVND (reference sequence). The length of the CDR3 is 17 residues. This clonotype has ten or more counts. Alpha and beta chains were covered, as first-strand cDNA relied on TRAV- and TRBV-specific primers. A constant-region primer paired with the V-primer adapter amplified TCRs over about 20 PCR cycles. One entry per CDR3 protein, called by TCRdb with MiXCR from the reads. The sample yields tens of thousands of distinct CDR3 sequences, 9.4% seen once. Time point noted: before trial treatment. Low-dose radiotherapy and low-dose cyclophosphamide, together with aspirin, ipilimumab and nivolumab, were given to donors.

Specimen: PBMCs, collected before treatment. The rearrangement links TRBV19 to TRBJ2-6; D uncertain. The sequence came from a male donor with prostate cancer. The CDR3 is CASSIFIGDSGANVLTF. For the CDR3, the DNA is TGTGCCAGTAGTATATTTATAGGCGACTCTGGGGCCAACGTCCTGACTTTC.